Below, 19 T cell receptor beta chains from the same sample are listed, as sequenced in a study of PD-1 blockade in classical Hodgkin lymphoma. Every single patient, without exception, relapsed after autologous stem cell transplantation, and brentuximab vedotin exposure varied. This table comes from immunoSEQ multiplex PCR, and its TCRdb copy is limited to in-frame clones, with some not included. Among tens of thousands of clones listed, about 92% were seen once. Specimen: peripheral blood mononuclear cells (PBMCs), collected at baseline. These receptors all come from a human donor with classical Hodgkin lymphoma.

Written as DNA, the CDR3 is TGTGCCACCAGCAACGCGGGGGGGATCTCCTACAATGAGCAGTTCTTC. This codes for CATSNAGGISYNEQFF. The chain is built from TRBV15 and TRBJ2-1; the match to TRBD2 covers 9 bases. V shed 4 bases, J shed 0 bases, and the junction held 4 bases outside the gene matches. The CDR3 is 16 amino acids. CDR1 and CDR2 from the germline V gene are LNHNV and YYDKDF (reference sequence). The whole variable domain, remainder taken from reference TRBV15 and TRBJ2-1, is DAMVIQNPRYQVTQFGKPVTLSCSQTLNHNVMYWYQQKSSQAPKLLFHYYDKDFNNEADTPDNFQSRRPNTSFCFLDIRSPGLGDTAMYLCATSNAGGISYNEQFFGPGTRLTVL.

The chain carries TRBV25-1 and TRBJ2-7; D is tentatively TRBD1 or TRBD2 (5 bases each). The V gene's germline CDR1 is MGHDK and CDR2 SYGVNS. With 2 bases removed from V and 7 bases from J, the gap between germline ends came to 15 bases. CDR3 size: 14 residues. In DNA form, the CDR3 reads TGTGCCAGCAGTGAAGGGGGACCGACCGGGGAGCAGTACTTC. It translates to CASSEGGPTGEQYF.

The chain has TRBV7-7 and TRBJ2-1; no clear D. This CDR3 is 13 amino acids long. Germline CDR1 is SSHAT and CDR2 is FNYEAQ (reference sequence). Deletions cut 4 bases from V and 4 bases from J, with 8 bases between. CDR3 sequence: CASSSDTYNEQFF. DNA of the CDR3: TGTGCCAGCAGCTCAGACACGTACAATGAGCAGTTCTTC.

This chain connects TRBV11-2 to TRBJ2-7; perhaps TRBD1 as D (6 bases). Trimming cost V 5 bases and J 6 bases, with 29 bases left between them. This CDR3 comprises 18 residues. In germline, CDR1 is SGHAT, CDR2 FQNNGV. CDR3 protein: CASSTTGPRTGALGEQYF. The DNA for the CDR3 is TGTGCCAGCAGCACAACAGGGCCTAGGACTGGAGCCTTGGGCGAGCAGTACTTC. Looking up the rest from reference TRBV11-2 and TRBJ2-7 gives the full variable domain: EAGVAQSPRYKIIEKRQSVAFWCNPISGHATLYWYQQILGQGPKLLIQFQNNGVVDDSQLPKDRFSAERLKGVDSTLKIQPAKLEDSAVYLCASSTTGPRTGALGEQYFGPGTRLTVT.

V is TRBV7-2 and J is TRBJ2-7; D is unresolved. This CDR3 contains 14 residues. V was cut by 1 base and J by 5 bases, with 12 bases left in between. Germline V CDR1 and CDR2: SGHTA, FQGNSA. The CDR3 is CASSLDSHLNEQYF. The CDR3 bases are TGTGCCAGCAGCTTAGACAGTCACCTCAACGAGCAGTACTTC.

This chain connects TRBV6-1 to TRBJ1-4; 7 nucleotides match TRBD1. Germline V CDR1 and CDR2: MNHNS, SASEGT. The CDR3 contains 15 residues. J gave up 10 bases and V 2 bases, and 10 bases lay outside the gene matches. The DNA for the CDR3 is TGTGCCAGCAGTGAACCTGGGGACAGCTCGGGAAAACTGTTTTTT. Residues: CASSEPGDSSGKLFF.

A single count supports this clone. The chain combines TRBV2 with TRBJ2-2, with D unresolved. Trimming pared 2 bases from V and 6 bases from J, leaving 7 bases between. Germline V gives CDR1 SNHLY, CDR2 FYNNEI. The CDR3 totals 13 residues. CDR3 sequence (DNA): TGTGCCAGCAGTGAAATAGGGTCCGGGGAGCTGTTTTTT. It translates to CASSEIGSGELFF.

This clone has a single count. The V call is TRBV11-2, the J call TRBJ2-1; 9 nucleotides agree with TRBD2. The ends lost 2 bases at V and 10 bases at J; junction bases unmatched: 6. The CDR3 runs to 14 residues. Per the germline V gene, CDR1 is SGHAT and CDR2 is FQNNGV. The CDR3 coding sequence is TGTGCCAGCAGCTTAATGGGACTAGCCGGCGAGCAGTTCTTC. Encoded protein: CASSLMGLAGEQFF.

The V gene is TRBV7-2, the J gene TRBJ1-2; the D gene is possibly TRBD1 (5 bases). Germline lookup yields CDR1 SGHTA and CDR2 FQGNSA. The CDR3 runs to 14 residues. V was trimmed by 0 bases and J by 4 bases, leaving 9 bases between them. The CDR3 nucleotides read TGTGCCAGCAGCTTAGCTGTAGGGACCTATGGCTACACCTTC. Its translation: CASSLAVGTYGYTF.

This clone was detected once. V usage is TRBV27 and J usage is TRBJ2-7; D is possibly TRBD2 (6 bases). V was trimmed by 8 bases and J by 4 bases, leaving 21 bases between them. Germline CDR1 MNHEY, CDR2 SMNVEV (reference sequence). The CDR3 covers 15 residues. The DNA for the CDR3 is TGTGCCAGCCGGGATAGGGTAGTGGGGACTTACGAGCAGTACTTC. Its translation: CASRDRVVGTYEQYF.

This clone occurred once. The chain carries TRBV6-5 and TRBJ1-2; D gene ambiguous. The germline CDR1 and CDR2 sequences are MNHEY and SVGAGI. The germline V and J ends were trimmed by 0 bases and 0 bases, with 11 bases remaining between them. The CDR3 loop spans 16 amino acids. CDR3 amino acids: CASSYSMPGANYGYTF. The CDR3, as DNA: TGTGCCAGCAGTTACTCGATGCCAGGAGCTAACTATGGCTACACCTTC.

The table lists this clone with a count of one. The V call is TRBV25-1, the J call TRBJ1-5; possible D gene TRBD1, 6 bases. Between the trimmed V and J ends, which lost 3 bases and 0 bases, there was a span of 6 bases. The CDR3 has 14 residues. CDR1 is MGHDK and CDR2 is SYGVNS in the germline V gene. The DNA for the CDR3 is TGTGCCAGCAGTGACAGGGGTAGCAATCAGCCCCAGCATTTT. Translation: CASSDRGSNQPQHF.

J is TRBJ1-4 and V is TRBV9, with D possibly being TRBD1 (6 bases). CDR1 and CDR2 (germline): SGDLS, YYNGEE. With 3 bases removed from V and 5 bases from J, the gap between germline ends came to 14 bases. There are 15 residues in the CDR3. The CDR3 DNA reads TGTGCCAGCAGCGGCCTACAGGGAGGGAATGAAAAACTGTTTTTT. This translates into CASSGLQGGNEKLFF. Full variable domain (missing parts from reference TRBV9 and TRBJ1-4): DSGVTQTPKHLITATGQRVTLRCSPRSGDLSVYWYQQSLDQGLQFLIQYYNGEERAKGNILERFSAQQFPDLHSELNLSSLELGDSALYFCASSGLQGGNEKLFFGSGTQLSVL.

The chain has TRBV7-2 and TRBJ2-7; 14 bases map to TRBD2. The CDR3 spans 16 residues. The germline CDR1 and CDR2 sequences are SGHTA and FQGNSA. Trimming at V came to 4 bases and at J to 3 bases, leaving 5 bases not matched to a gene. As DNA, the CDR3 is TGTGCCAGCAGCTCGATCGGGACTAGCGGGAGCTACGAGCAGTACTTC. It yields the protein CASSSIGTSGSYEQYF.

This chain links TRBV7-8 with TRBJ1-5; no clear D. CDR3 length: 14 residues. Germline CDR1 and CDR2: SGHVS and FQNEAQ. Trimming left V 5 bases short and J 0 bases short, with 8 bases between. The CDR3 sequence: CASSAAYSNQPQHF. CDR3 nucleotides: TGTGCCAGCAGCGCCGCATATAGCAATCAGCCCCAGCATTTT.

The chain recombines TRBV10-2 with TRBJ2-3, with 8 bases aligning to TRBD1. Germline V gene data show CDR1 as WSHSY and CDR2 as SAAADI. This CDR3 contains 13 residues. The J segment lost 5 bases and the V segment lost 8 bases, leaving 6 bases of the junction unmatched. The CDR3 reads CASHPTGGDTQYF. CDR3 in DNA: TGCGCCAGCCACCCAACAGGGGGAGATACGCAGTATTTT.

The chain joins TRBV28 to TRBJ2-2; the D call may be TRBD1 or TRBD2 (5 bases each). The V end was cut by 4 bases, the J end by 1 base, with 10 bases between. In germline, CDR1 is MDHEN, CDR2 SYDVKM. The CDR3 is 15 residues long. The CDR3 bases are TGTGCCAGCAGTTCGGGACCCAGGAACACCGGGGAGCTGTTTTTT. Encoded protein: CASSSGPRNTGELFF.

This rearrangement joins TRBV7-8 to TRBJ1-1, with D unclear. This CDR3 comprises 16 residues. Trimming shortened V by 0 bases and J by 0 bases, and 11 bases separated the two germline ends. In germline, CDR1 is SGHVS, CDR2 FQNEAQ. The CDR3 here is CASSLAAGPMNTEAFF. The CDR3 nucleotides read TGTGCCAGCAGCTTAGCGGCAGGCCCGATGAACACTGAAGCTTTCTTT. Full variable domain (remainder filled in from reference TRBV7-8 and TRBJ1-1): GAGVSQSPRYKVAKRGQDVALRCDPISGHVSLFWYQQALGQGPEFLTYFQNEAQLDKSGLPSDRFFAERPEGSVSTLKIQRTQQEDSAVYLCASSLAAGPMNTEAFFGQGTRLTVV.

This chain links TRBV28 with TRBJ2-3; D remains unclear. The CDR3 extends over 15 amino acids. The ends were cut back, 3 bases at V and 0 bases at J, with 10 bases in the middle. From germline, CDR1 is MDHEN and CDR2 SYDVKM. The CDR3 here is CASSFARPSTDTQYF. CDR3 nucleotide sequence: TGTGCCAGCAGTTTTGCACGTCCGAGCACAGATACGCAGTATTTT.